The 22 T cell receptor beta chains presented below share a single source sample, sequenced in a study of OX40 agonist ivuxolimab in advanced cancers. Receptor libraries were prepared by the immunoSEQ multiplex PCR assay. The table comes from immuneACCESS by way of TCRdb, which keeps in-frame sequences with V and J called. Part of the clones is missing from these tables; in studies checked, under half for an unresolved V gene and the rest for unknown reasons. The sample yields roughly 86,000 clones; roughly nine tenths were counted once. Of the sample, about 2.8% is held by the ten largest clones. The sample was CD4+ or CD8+ T cells sorted from blood, taken in a trial of the OX40 agonist ivuxolimab. The origin of the receptors is an adult with an advanced solid tumor such as melanoma, head and neck, liver or kidney cancer.

The CDR3 DNA is TGTGCCACTACCTCTTTCAGGGGCGGGACTGAAGCTTTCTTT. Translation: CATTSFRGGTEAFF. This chain links TRBV19 with TRBJ1-1; D is possibly TRBD1 (6 bases). The CDR3 has 14 amino acids. Germline lookup yields CDR1 LNHDA and CDR2 SQIVND (reference sequence). V was trimmed by 10 bases and J by 5 bases, leaving 20 bases between them.

The CDR3 loop is CASSVTSGRYNNEQFF. The CDR3 nucleotides are TGTGCCAGCAGCGTGACTAGCGGGAGGTATAACAATGAGCAGTTCTTC. The rearrangement uses TRBV9 and TRBJ2-1, with 13 bases identical to TRBD2. CDR3 size: 16 residues. Germline CDR1 is SGDLS and CDR2 is YYNGEE. The V gene end was trimmed by 2 bases and the J gene end by 5 bases; junction bases not matched to a gene: 4.

V is TRBV5-1 and J is TRBJ1-2, with D perhaps TRBD1 (5 bases). Trimming took 1 base from V and 8 from J, leaving 9 bases between them. The length of the CDR3 is 12 residues. The germline gives CDR1 SGHRS, CDR2 YFSETQ. The CDR3 DNA is TGCGCCAGCAGCTTGACAGGTCAAGGCTACACCTTC. This codes for CASSLTGQGYTF. Drawing the rest from reference TRBV5-1 and TRBJ1-2, the complete variable domain is KAGVTQTPRYLIKTRGQQVTLSCSPISGHRSVSWYQQTPGQGLQFLFEYFSETQRNKGNFPGRFSGRQFSNSRSEMNVSTLELGDSALYLCASSLTGQGYTFGSGTRLTVV.

The chain combines TRBV4-2 with TRBJ1-6; D is undetermined. CDR3 length: 18 amino acids. CDR1 and CDR2 from the germline V gene are LGHNA and YNFKEQ. Deletions cut 1 base from V and 3 bases from J, with 16 bases between. CDR3 coding DNA: TGTGCCAGCAGCCAAGGTGGGGTACAGCGGTACTATAATTCACCCCTCCACTTT. Encoded protein: CASSQGGVQRYYNSPLHF.

V usage is TRBV28 and J usage is TRBJ1-4; a weak D match, TRBD1 (6 bases). Looked up from germline, CDR1 is MDHEN and CDR2 is SYDVKM. V was pared by 8 bases and J by 10 bases, with 17 bases between. The CDR3 length is 13 residues. CDR3 coding DNA: TGTGCCAGCGACCTACAGGGAGCTGGAAAACTGTTTTTT. Amino acid sequence: CASDLQGAGKLFF.

The chain is built from TRBV6-6 and TRBJ2-7; the D gene is possibly TRBD2 (5 bases). V lost 0 bases and J 6 bases, leaving 9 bases between the germline ends. This CDR3 spans 13 amino acids. Germline CDR1 MNHNY, CDR2 SVGAGI (reference sequence). DNA of the CDR3: TGTGCCAGCAGTTACTCGAGAGGGCCCGAGCAGTACTTC. This translates into CASSYSRGPEQYF.

This rearrangement joins TRBV5-6 to TRBJ1-4; no firm D call. CDR1 is SGHDT, CDR2 YYEEEE, per germline. This CDR3 has 15 residues. The V and J ends lost 4 bases and 2 bases respectively, with 12 bases between them. CDR3 sequence (DNA): TGTGCCAGCAGCCCGGCGGGATCGACTAATGAAAAACTGTTTTTT. It translates to CASSPAGSTNEKLFF.

The V and J genes are TRBV5-1 and TRBJ2-2, with unresolved D. The V and J ends lost 1 base and 0 bases respectively, with 1 base between them. The germline gives CDR1 SGHRS, CDR2 YFSETQ. The CDR3 length is 13 residues. The CDR3 region has the DNA TGCGCCAGCAGCTTGCCGAACACCGGGGAGCTGTTTTTT. Amino acid sequence: CASSLPNTGELFF.

V gene TRBV19 combines with J gene TRBJ2-3; 7 bases are a match to TRBD2. After removal of 4 bases from V and 2 bases from J, the junction contained 15 bases not matched to a gene. This CDR3 spans 18 amino acids. Germline V gene data show CDR1 as LNHDA and CDR2 as SQIVND (reference sequence). CDR3 amino acids: CASSTHPGRGFVTDTQYF. The CDR3 DNA sequence: TGTGCCAGTAGTACCCATCCCGGGCGGGGGTTCGTCACAGATACGCAGTATTTT.

The rearrangement joins TRBV6-1 to TRBJ2-7; 8 bases map to TRBD1. Germline V gene data show CDR1 as MNHNS and CDR2 as SASEGT. There are 12 residues in the CDR3. V was pared by 6 bases and J by 6 bases, with 4 bases of the junction left unmatched. CDR3 protein: CASSTGTGEQYF. CDR3 DNA: TGTGCCAGCAGCACCGGGACAGGCGAGCAGTACTTC.

The chain uses TRBV27 and TRBJ2-6; D is unresolved. The V end lost 11 bases, the J end lost 2 bases, and 7 bases lay between the germline ends. Germline values: CDR1 MNHEY, CDR2 SMNVEV (reference sequence). The CDR3 is made up of 12 amino acids. CDR3 DNA sequence: TGTGCCGCCAAGACTGGGGCCAACGTCCTGACTTTC. Translation: CAAKTGANVLTF. Combining the CDR3 with reference TRBV27 and TRBJ2-6 gives the whole variable domain EAQVTQNPRYLITVTGKKLTVTCSQNMNHEYMSWYRQDPGLGLRQIYYSMNVEVTDKGDVPEGYKVSRKEKRNFPLILESPSPNQTSLYFCAAKTGANVLTFGAGSRLTVL.

This chain uses TRBV27 with TRBJ2-1; D gene ambiguous. The V gene's germline CDR1 is MNHEY and CDR2 SMNVEV (reference sequence). Trimming took 3 bases from V and 9 from J, leaving 9 bases between them. The CDR3 is made up of 12 amino acids. For the CDR3, the DNA is TGTGCCAGCAGTTTTACTGTCGGTGAGCAGTTCTTC. Its protein is CASSFTVGEQFF.

The genes are TRBV28 and TRBJ1-1, with a possible D match to TRBD1 (5 bases). V was shortened by 1 base and J by 10 bases, with 10 bases between the two germline ends. The CDR3 is 12 residues long. The germline V gene encodes CDR1 MDHEN and CDR2 SYDVKM. The CDR3 nucleotides are TGTGCCAGCAGTTTATTTGGGGGTCTAGCTTTCTTT. This gives the protein CASSLFGGLAFF. Filled out from reference TRBV28 and TRBJ1-1, the complete variable domain reads DVKVTQSSRYLVKRTGEKVFLECVQDMDHENMFWYRQDPGLGLRLIYFSYDVKMKEKGDIPEGYSVSREKKERFSLILESASTNQTSMYLCASSLFGGLAFFGQGTRLTVV.

The chain recombines TRBV29-1 with TRBJ1-1, with D hard to call. The V end was cut by 3 bases, the J end by 4 bases, with 0 bases between. The CDR3 runs 9 residues. Germline CDR1 SQVTM, CDR2 ANQGSEA. The CDR3 loop reads CSVDTEAFF. The CDR3, as DNA: TGCAGCGTTGACACTGAAGCTTTCTTT.

The chain carries TRBV2 and TRBJ2-2; D unresolved. V was pared by 5 bases and J by 6 bases, with 4 bases between. Looked up from germline, CDR1 is SNHLY and CDR2 is FYNNEI. There are 11 residues in the CDR3. Here the CDR3 reads CASSSAGELFF. DNA of the CDR3: TGTGCCAGCAGTTCTGCCGGGGAGCTGTTTTTT.

The chain recombines TRBV18 with TRBJ1-1, with D possibly TRBD1 on 5 matching bases. There are 15 residues in the CDR3. Trimming removed 3 bases at V and 0 bases at J, with 11 bases between. In germline, CDR1 is KGHSH, CDR2 LQKENI. CDR3 DNA sequence: TGTGCCAGCTCACCGCCAGGGCGGCTGAACACTGAAGCTTTCTTT. It codes for CASSPPGRLNTEAFF. The variable domain in full, completed from reference TRBV18 and TRBJ1-1, reads NAGVMQNPRHLVRRRGQEARLRCSPMKGHSHVYWYRQLPEEGLKFMVYLQKENIIDESGMPKERFSAEFPKEGPSILRIQQVVRGDSAAYFCASSPPGRLNTEAFFGQGTRLTVV.

The chain recombines TRBV30 with TRBJ2-7; TRBD2 might be the D (7 bases). The ends were cut back, 0 bases at V and 3 bases at J, with 12 bases in the middle. The V gene's germline CDR1 is GTSNPN and CDR2 SVGIG (reference sequence). This CDR3 has 14 residues. The CDR3 nucleotides are TGTGCCTGGAGTGTACCGGGGGGCTTCTACGAGCAGTACTTC. It specifies CAWSVPGGFYEQYF.

This rearrangement joins TRBV19 to TRBJ2-7, with TRBD1 identical over 7 bases. The length of the CDR3 is 13 residues. From germline, CDR1 is LNHDA and CDR2 SQIVND (reference sequence). The J segment lost 3 bases and the V segment lost 5 bases, leaving 4 bases of the junction unmatched. This CDR3 is CASSFAGGYEQYF. CDR3 bases: TGTGCCAGTAGTTTCGCAGGGGGCTACGAGCAGTACTTC.

The chain is built from TRBV6-5 and TRBJ1-4; D may be TRBD1 (6 bases). The germline gives CDR1 MNHEY, CDR2 SVGAGI. The CDR3 length is 15 residues. V was clipped by 5 bases and J by 5 bases, with 15 bases between them. The CDR3 sequence is CASSGLGGGNEKLFF. Here the CDR3 DNA reads TGTGCCAGCAGTGGCCTCGGGGGGGGCAATGAAAAACTGTTTTTT.

The chain combines TRBV5-4 with TRBJ2-5, with D maybe TRBD2 (5 bases). The V end was cut by 5 bases, the J end by 4 bases, with 18 bases between. The CDR3 runs 15 residues. Germline V gene sequence: CDR1 SGHNT, CDR2 YYREEE (reference sequence). The CDR3, as DNA: TGTGCCAGCAGTTCCCAAACGGAAGGAGGAGAGACCCAGTACTTC. Protein product: CASSSQTEGGETQYF.

The chain recombines TRBV6-6 with TRBJ2-1; D is perhaps TRBD1 or TRBD2 (6 bases each). CDR1 MNHNY and CDR2 SVGAGI come from the germline V gene (reference sequence). The V end lost 6 bases, the J end lost 2 bases, and 14 bases lay between the germline ends. The CDR3 totals 15 residues. CDR3 residues: CASSSGGQTYNEQFF. As DNA, the CDR3 is TGTGCCAGCAGCTCCGGGGGACAAACCTACAATGAGCAGTTCTTC.

CDR3 DNA: TGTGCCAGCAGCTCGGCGGGGTCCGCGGATACGCAGTATTTT. Translated, it gives CASSSAGSADTQYF. V is TRBV28 and J is TRBJ2-3; tentatively, D is TRBD2 (6 bases). V lost 6 bases and J lost 6, with 16 bases in between. This CDR3 contains 14 residues. CDR1 and CDR2 from the germline V gene are MDHEN and SYDVKM.